This T cell receptor (beta chain) was identified during a study of CD8+CD57+ T cells in acquired aplastic anemia. Germline CDR1 and CDR2: SEHNR and FQNEAQ (reference sequence). CDR3 length: 14 residues. Genomic DNA, serving as template, underwent TCR beta VDJ and CDR3 profiling. TCRdb independently ran MiXCR on the reads; one entry per CDR3 protein. The table records approximately 250,000 distinct CDR3 sequences, roughly 82% of them present only once. Individuals selected for sequencing had exhibited CD8+CD57+ cell expansion on flow cytometry. Turning to this clonotype: Sequence at one end of the junction differs from germline and may be a read error.

This chain connects TRBV7-9 to TRBJ2-5; the D call may be TRBD1 or TRBD2 (5 bases each). The TCR originated in a human donor with aplastic anemia. The source material was sorted CD4+, CD8+, or CD8+CD57+ T cells (not recorded which) from PBMCs. CDR3 bases: TGTGCCACCAGCTTTCAAAGAAGCGAGGGGACCGAGGACTTC. Amino acids: CATSFQRSEGTEDF.